Below are 3 T cell receptor beta chains sequenced from a single sample in a study of T cell changes during pregnancy in multiple sclerosis. The repertoire was sequenced with immunoSEQ multiplex PCR; TCRdb's copy has only in-frame clones and lacks some. The sample contains 85,000 to 90,000 clones, 94% of which appear only once. The sample in question was peripheral blood, obtained after pregnancy. Receptor source: a female donor in good health, enrolled as a control in a pregnancy study.

This clone appeared a single time. The chain's CDR3 is CASSPTKGEEGNEKLFF. DNA of the CDR3: TGTGCCAGCAGCCCTACGAAGGGTGAGGAGGGTAATGAAAAACTGTTTTTT. This chain joins TRBV7-2 and TRBJ1-4; D call uncertain. The germline V gene encodes CDR1 SGHTA and CDR2 FQGNSA. V was shortened by 5 bases and J by 4 bases, with 20 bases between the two germline ends. This CDR3 has 17 amino acids. The full variable domain, in which reference TRBV7-2 and TRBJ1-4 provide the parts outside the CDR3, is GAGVSQSPSNKVTEKGKDVELRCDPISGHTALYWYRQSLGQGLEFLIYFQGNSAPDKSGLPSDRFSAERTGGSVSTLTIQRTQQEDSAVYLCASSPTKGEEGNEKLFFGSGTQLSVL.

The CDR3 region has the DNA TGCGCCAGCAGCCAAATTGGGACTAGCCACGGGGAGCTGTTTTTT. Its translation: CASSQIGTSHGELFF. This sequence joins TRBV4-1 and TRBJ2-2, with TRBD2 matching 9 bases. Germline CDR1 reads MGHRA; CDR2 reads YSYEKL. After removal of 2 bases from V and 7 bases from J, the junction contained 5 bases not matched to a gene. The CDR3 runs 15 residues.

The genes are TRBV18 and TRBJ2-1; perhaps TRBD2 as D (5 bases). Trimming stripped 4 bases from V and 0 bases from J, with 13 bases between. The V gene's germline CDR1 is KGHSH and CDR2 LQKENI. The CDR3 sequence is 16 residues long. The CDR3 nucleotides are TGTGCCAGCTCACTGGACTGGGAGAGCTCCTACAATGAGCAGTTCTTC. It yields the protein CASSLDWESSYNEQFF. The whole variable domain, filled in from reference TRBV18 and TRBJ2-1, reads NAGVMQNPRHLVRRRGQEARLRCSPMKGHSHVYWYRQLPEEGLKFMVYLQKENIIDESGMPKERFSAEFPKEGPSILRIQQVVRGDSAAYFCASSLDWESSYNEQFFGPGTRLTVL.